In its sample, the clone carrying this TCR beta chain was seen a few times. Each CDR3 protein gets one entry after TCRdb re-called the RT-PCR reads with MiXCR. The data show over 400,000 distinct CDR3 sequences, under 20% seen once. This CDR3 contains 16 residues. The V gene end was trimmed by 4 bases and the J gene end by 0 bases; junction bases not matched to a gene: 3. The germline V gene has CDR1 MGHRA and CDR2 YSYEKL. This record belongs to a study of patients and donors after allogeneic stem cell transplantation. This chain connects TRBV4-1 to TRBJ1-6; 7 bases are shared with TRBD1. Sequenced: blood, either unsorted or a sorted T cell fraction (not recorded which). This TCR was recovered from a human donor who was either an allogeneic HSCT recipient or a stem cell or donor lymphocyte infusion donor (not recorded which). It is not recorded whose cells these are; they may come from a transplant donor. The CDR3 spells CASSLRDSSYNSPLHF. Here the CDR3 DNA reads TGCGCCAGCAGCCTTAGGGACAGCTCCTATAATTCACCCCTCCACTTT.